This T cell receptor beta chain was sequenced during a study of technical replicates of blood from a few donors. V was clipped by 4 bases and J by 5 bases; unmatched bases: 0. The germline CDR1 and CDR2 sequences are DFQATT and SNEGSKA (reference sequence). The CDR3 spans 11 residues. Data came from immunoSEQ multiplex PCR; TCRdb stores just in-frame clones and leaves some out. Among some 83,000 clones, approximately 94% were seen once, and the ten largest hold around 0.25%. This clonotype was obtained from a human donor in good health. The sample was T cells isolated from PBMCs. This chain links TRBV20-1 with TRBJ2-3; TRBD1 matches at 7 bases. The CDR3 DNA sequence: TGCAGTGCTAACAGGGGAGATACGCAGTATTTT. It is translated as CSANRGDTQYF.